Following are 26 T cell receptor beta chains from one sample sequenced in a study of cytomegalovirus exposure and HLA in healthy donors. The PCR used 60 Vbeta and 13 Jbeta primers. Profiling relied on immunoSEQ multiplex PCR, and the TCRdb table lists in-frame clones only, not all of them. The top ten clones hold more than 6% of a sample with around 37,000 clones, 74% of them seen once. The specimen sequenced was PBMCs. Receptors originate from a man aged 25 to 40 in good health and CMV-seronegative.

The CDR3 loop is CATHLQGLGSPLHF. CDR3 nucleotide sequence: TGTGCCACTCATCTCCAGGGGTTGGGTTCACCCCTCCACTTT. This chain connects TRBV2 to TRBJ1-6; tentative D call: TRBD1 (6 bases). The CDR3 loop spans 14 amino acids. V was trimmed by 10 bases and J by 9 bases, leaving 19 bases between them. The germline gives CDR1 SNHLY, CDR2 FYNNEI.

The rearrangement links TRBV19 to TRBJ2-7, with 10 bases matching TRBD1. J gave up 3 bases and V 11 bases, and 4 bases lay outside the gene matches. This CDR3 region has 12 residues. Germline V gives CDR1 LNHDA, CDR2 SQIVND (reference sequence). The CDR3 region has the DNA TGTGCCCAAAGGACAGGGGGCTACGAGCAGTACTTC. This gives the protein CAQRTGGYEQYF.

This clone was recorded a few times. The V and J genes are TRBV25-1 and TRBJ2-7, with 13 bases lining up with TRBD2. The J segment lost 2 bases and the V segment lost 4 bases, leaving 8 bases of the junction unmatched. Per germline, CDR1 MGHDK and CDR2 SYGVNS. The CDR3 is made up of 17 amino acids. CDR3 nucleotide sequence: TGTGCCAGCAGTGCGACGGGACTAGCGGGACGAGCCTACGAGCAGTACTTC. Translating gives CASSATGLAGRAYEQYF.

The V and J genes are TRBV4-1 and TRBJ2-2; D gene uncertain. CDR1 and CDR2 (germline): MGHRA, YSYEKL. Trimming shortened V by 1 base and J by 5 bases, and 11 bases separated the two germline ends. The CDR3 consists of 15 residues. In DNA form, the CDR3 reads TGCGCCAGCAGCCAAGGCCTGTTACGGACCGGGGAGCTGTTTTTT. It specifies CASSQGLLRTGELFF.

V usage is TRBV5-1 and J usage is TRBJ2-1, with 8 bases lining up with TRBD1. The CDR3 contains 16 residues. Germline-derived CDR1 and CDR2 are SGHRS and YFSETQ. V shed 4 bases, J shed 4 bases, and the junction held 10 bases outside the gene matches. The chain's CDR3 is CASSKAPGQAYNEQFF. In DNA, the CDR3 is TGCGCCAGCAGCAAAGCCCCGGGACAGGCGTACAATGAGCAGTTCTTC.

The rearrangement uses TRBV30 and TRBJ2-2, with TRBD1 matching over 9 bases. V was clipped by 7 bases and J by 5 bases; unmatched bases: 11. This CDR3 contains 15 residues. Germline V gene lookup returns CDR1 GTSNPN and CDR2 SVGIG (reference sequence). The DNA for the CDR3 is TGTGCCTACCACCCGGGACAGGGATTAACCGGGGAGCTGTTTTTT. Protein sequence: CAYHPGQGLTGELFF.

In its sample, this clone was seen a few times. V and J are TRBV6-1 and TRBJ2-7, with 8 bases identical to TRBD1. Trimming at V came to 8 bases and at J to 6 bases, leaving 15 bases not matched to a gene. Germline values: CDR1 MNHNS, CDR2 SASEGT. The CDR3 is 15 amino acids. The CDR3 sequence is CASAFAPGQVGEQYF. The CDR3 DNA follows: TGTGCCAGCGCCTTTGCACCGGGACAGGTCGGCGAGCAGTACTTC.

V is TRBV28 and J is TRBJ2-7; D gene ambiguous. V was shortened by 1 base and J by 1 base, with 8 bases between the two germline ends. CDR3 length: 14 residues. CDR1 and CDR2 (germline): MDHEN, SYDVKM. Here the CDR3 DNA reads TGTGCCAGCAGTTTATCGGTTTTATCCTACGAGCAGTACTTC. Its protein is CASSLSVLSYEQYF.

This clone was seen just once. The chain employs TRBV11-1 and TRBJ2-2; 9 bases match TRBD1. V was clipped by 5 bases and J by 5 bases; unmatched bases: 6. This CDR3 contains 15 residues. Germline V gives CDR1 SGHAT, CDR2 FQDESV (reference sequence). The DNA of the CDR3 is TGTGCCAGCAGCCCGGGACAGGGTTGGACCGGGGAGCTGTTTTTT. Protein sequence: CASSPGQGWTGELFF.

This clone was seen just once. This chain connects TRBV10-3 to TRBJ1-5, with D possibly being TRBD1 (6 bases). From germline, CDR1 is ENHRY and CDR2 SYGVKD. V lost 0 bases to trimming and J lost 5 bases, with 14 bases between them. The CDR3 totals 16 residues. CDR3 protein: CAISESVAGGDQPQHF. The CDR3 bases are TGTGCCATCAGTGAGTCCGTCGCTGGGGGCGATCAGCCCCAGCATTTT.

This clone was seen more than once but under ten times. J is TRBJ2-1 and V is TRBV5-6; 7 bases match TRBD2. From germline, CDR1 is SGHDT and CDR2 YYEEEE. Unmatched junction bases numbered 0, after V lost 0 bases and J lost 0 bases. The CDR3 is 15 amino acids. The CDR3 region is CASSLGGGSYNEQFF. The CDR3 DNA reads TGTGCCAGCAGCTTGGGCGGGGGCTCCTACAATGAGCAGTTCTTC.

J is TRBJ2-7 and V is TRBV29-1; 9 bases are a match to TRBD2. The CDR3 loop spans 13 amino acids. In germline, CDR1 is SQVTM, CDR2 ANQGSEA. V shed 4 bases and J 7 bases; nucleotides not matched to a gene: 8. CDR3 nucleotides: TGCAGCGTTGTATTCCTAGCGGGACAAGAGCAGTACTTC. This encodes CSVVFLAGQEQYF.

This clone was found a few times. The chain combines TRBV28 with TRBJ1-5; D is unclear. The CDR3 length is 12 residues. Germline CDR1 MDHEN, CDR2 SYDVKM. The germline V and J ends were trimmed by 5 bases and 6 bases, with 8 bases remaining between them. The CDR3 DNA reads as TGTGCCAGCAGTCCTCACGGTCAGCCCCAGCATTTT. Translating gives CASSPHGQPQHF.

The J gene is TRBJ2-7, the V gene TRBV9; TRBD1 is a possible D gene (6 bases). Germline loops: CDR1 SGDLS, CDR2 YYNGEE. The V end was cut by 4 bases, the J end by 5 bases, with 16 bases between. The CDR3 consists of 14 residues. The CDR3 loop reads CASSPSDRYDEQYF. Written as DNA, the CDR3 is TGTGCCAGCAGCCCCTCAGACAGGTATGACGAGCAGTACTTC.

This chain links TRBV28 with TRBJ2-5; D ambiguous. Gene TRBJ2-7 matches the end of the DNA better, so the J call may be wrong. CDR1 is MDHEN and CDR2 is SYDVKM in the germline V gene. This CDR3 has 17 amino acids. CDR3 nucleotide sequence: TGTGCCAGCAGCGTTGTTGCCCTTATCCGGAGCTCCTACGAGCAGTACTTC. It codes for CASSVVALIRSSYEQYF.

CDR3 coding DNA: TGTGCCAGCAGCCGGGGGACGAACACTGAAGCTTTCTTT. As protein: CASSRGTNTEAFF. V and J are TRBV5-5 and TRBJ1-1; the D gene is possibly TRBD1 (5 bases). The germline gives CDR1 SGHKS, CDR2 YYEKEE (reference sequence). V was shortened by 4 bases and J by 1 base, with 8 bases between the two germline ends. The CDR3 spans 13 residues.

The chain is built from TRBV2 and TRBJ2-3, with 7 positions matching TRBD2. Germline V gene sequence: CDR1 SNHLY, CDR2 FYNNEI. This CDR3 is built from 15 residues. V lost 6 bases and J lost 1; bases outside the gene matches: 7. The CDR3 DNA reads as TGTGCCAGCAGAGGGGCGAGCGGGGGCACAGATACGCAGTATTTT. It is translated as CASRGASGGTDTQYF.

The sample holds one count of this clone. The genes are TRBV19 and TRBJ2-5; 9 nucleotides line up with TRBD1. The CDR3 covers 13 residues. Germline values: CDR1 LNHDA, CDR2 SQIVND (reference sequence). Trimming cost V 5 bases and J 2 bases; bases outside gene matches: 0. The CDR3 sequence: CASSGTGQETQYF. Here the CDR3 DNA reads TGTGCCAGTAGTGGGACAGGGCAAGAGACCCAGTACTTC.

The chain joins TRBV6-1 to TRBJ2-7, with D perhaps TRBD2 (5 bases). Trimming took 3 bases from V and 3 from J, leaving 9 bases between them. Germline-derived CDR1 and CDR2 are MNHNS and SASEGT. The CDR3 length is 13 residues. The CDR3 sequence is CASSEASYYEQYF. CDR3 nucleotide sequence: TGTGCCAGCAGTGAGGCTAGCTACTACGAGCAGTACTTC.

The genes are TRBV2 and TRBJ2-1; 7 positions agree with TRBD1. The CDR3 totals 14 residues. Germline CDR1 is SNHLY and CDR2 is FYNNEI. J gave up 9 bases and V 6 bases, and 11 bases lay outside the gene matches. The CDR3 protein is CASSAGTARGEQFF. In DNA form, the CDR3 reads TGTGCCAGCAGCGCCGGGACAGCCCGGGGTGAGCAGTTCTTC.

For the CDR3, the DNA is TGTGCCAGCAGCGGGACAGGGGGCCCCAATCAGCCCCAGCATTTT. Residues: CASSGTGGPNQPQHF. The chain carries TRBV11-2 and TRBJ1-5; the match to TRBD1 covers 12 bases. The CDR3 contains 15 residues. V lost 5 bases to trimming and J lost 3 bases; unmatched junction nucleotides: 2. Germline CDR1 and CDR2: SGHAT and FQNNGV.

CDR3 region: CASSQDRTSGDVQYF. CDR3 sequence (DNA): TGCGCCAGCAGCCAAGATAGGACTAGCGGGGATGTGCAGTACTTC. The rearrangement links TRBV4-1 to TRBJ2-7; 12 bases line up with TRBD2. Germline CDR1 is MGHRA and CDR2 is YSYEKL. J was trimmed by 9 bases and V by 0 bases; bases with no gene match: 6. CDR3 length equals 15 residues.

V gene TRBV18 combines with J gene TRBJ1-4; weak D call: TRBD1 (6 bases). CDR3 length: 18 residues. The V gene lost 3 bases and the J gene lost 8 bases, with 25 bases spanning the gap. Germline-derived CDR1 and CDR2 are KGHSH and LQKENI. The CDR3 sequence is CASSPPEIATGTGEKLFF. The CDR3 nucleotides read TGTGCCAGCTCACCTCCCGAAATAGCAACAGGGACCGGAGAAAAACTGTTTTTT. Complete variable domain (other parts from reference TRBV18 and TRBJ1-4): NAGVMQNPRHLVRRRGQEARLRCSPMKGHSHVYWYRQLPEEGLKFMVYLQKENIIDESGMPKERFSAEFPKEGPSILRIQQVVRGDSAAYFCASSPPEIATGTGEKLFFGSGTQLSVL.

This clone appeared a few times. This chain connects TRBV6-1 to TRBJ1-5; 7 bases align to TRBD1. The CDR3 is made up of 15 amino acids. Germline assignment: CDR1 MNHNS and CDR2 SASEGT. Trimming cost V 0 bases and J 9 bases; bases outside gene matches: 8. The CDR3: CASSEAWTGQGPQHF. The CDR3 nucleotides are TGTGCCAGCAGTGAAGCGTGGACAGGCCAGGGGCCCCAGCATTTT.

The chain recombines TRBV9 with TRBJ2-7, with 10 bases identical to TRBD1. There are 13 residues in the CDR3. Germline V gene data show CDR1 as SGDLS and CDR2 as YYNGEE. Germline trimming cut 2 bases from V and 5 bases from J; bases unmatched to any gene: 1. The CDR3 sequence is CASSVGTGDEQYF. The CDR3, as DNA: TGTGCCAGCAGCGTCGGGACAGGGGACGAGCAGTACTTC.

This chain links TRBV28 with TRBJ2-7, with D possibly matching TRBD1 (6 bases). The CDR3 covers 13 residues. The V gene lost 7 bases and the J gene lost 3 bases, with 13 bases spanning the gap. The germline CDR1 and CDR2 sequences are MDHEN and SYDVKM. The CDR3 reads CASTTTGRYEQYF. Here the CDR3 DNA reads TGTGCCAGCACCACGACAGGACGCTACGAGCAGTACTTC.